This passage covers 24 T cell receptor beta chains from one sample sequenced in a study of CD8 T cells in Susac syndrome. The authors reverse transcribed roughly 0.5 to 1 ug RNA with random hexamers. TCRdb re-called the immunoSEQ multiplex PCR reads with MiXCR, one entry per CDR3 protein. The repertoire holds fewer than 100,000 distinct CDR3 sequences, more than 85% seen once, with under 0.6% in the top ten. The sample consisted of CD8+ T cells from PBMCs. The receptor set was obtained from a human donor with multiple sclerosis.

The J gene is TRBJ2-2, the V gene TRBV29-1, with 10 bases fitting TRBD1. After removal of 7 bases from V and 2 bases from J, the junction contained 10 bases not matched to a gene. This CDR3 has 16 residues. From germline, CDR1 is SQVTM and CDR2 ANQGSEA. This CDR3 reads CSADTGTGANTGELFF. CDR3 DNA: TGCAGCGCTGACACCGGGACAGGGGCTAACACCGGGGAGCTGTTTTTT.

The chain couples TRBV6-4 to TRBJ2-3, with D possibly TRBD2 on 5 matching bases. Germline values: CDR1 MRHNA, CDR2 SNTAGT. CDR3 length: 13 residues. V was trimmed by 4 bases and J by 3 bases, leaving 8 bases between them. The CDR3: CASSARETDTQYF. The DNA of the CDR3 is TGTGCCAGCAGTGCACGGGAAACAGATACGCAGTATTTT.

Remarks on this clonotype: An end of the junction does not agree with germline; a read error may underlie this. The chain uses TRBV6-5 and TRBJ1-1; D is uncertain. CDR1 and CDR2 (germline): MNHEY, SVGAGI. The length of the CDR3 is 18 residues. The CDR3 sequence is CASSLSSLFPNQNTEVFF. The DNA of the CDR3 is TGTGCCAGCAGTTTGAGTTCCCTTTTTCCCAATCAGAACACTGAAGTTTTCTTT.

The rearrangement uses TRBV28 and TRBJ1-1; no firm D call. The CDR3 spans 15 residues. Looked up from germline, CDR1 is MDHEN and CDR2 is SYDVKM. The V and J ends lost 0 bases and 1 base respectively, with 9 bases between them. The CDR3 DNA is TGTGCCAGCAGTTTATGGCGGGAGAGGAACACTGAAGCTTTCTTT. It is translated as CASSLWRERNTEAFF.

The chain joins TRBV4-3 to TRBJ1-1; D gene unclear. Germline V gene sequence: CDR1 LGHNA, CDR2 YSLEER. V was clipped by 1 base and J by 2 bases, with 11 bases between them. The CDR3 covers 15 residues. The CDR3 DNA is TGCGCCAGCAGCCAAGGGAGGTGGGGTAACACTGAAGCTTTCTTT. Translation gives CASSQGRWGNTEAFF.

The chain couples TRBV3-1 to TRBJ2-4, with D possibly TRBD2 on 7 matching bases. Trimming took 4 bases from V and 8 from J, leaving 15 bases between them. CDR3 size: 14 residues. CDR1 is LGHDT and CDR2 is YNNKEL in the germline V gene (reference sequence). CDR3 residues: CASSLPGGGDIQYF. The CDR3, as DNA: TGTGCCAGCAGCCTCCCGGGGGGCGGGGACATTCAGTACTTC.

The chain is built from TRBV12-3 or TRBV12-4 and TRBJ2-3; D gene ambiguous. Trimming left V 5 bases short and J 2 bases short, with 11 bases between. The CDR3 extends over 14 amino acids. The CDR3 region has the DNA TGTGCCAGCAGTGGTCCCCCCCCCACAGATACGCAGTATTTT. Translation gives CASSGPPPTDTQYF.

This chain connects TRBV4-1 to TRBJ2-7, with 14 positions matching TRBD2. The CDR3 contains 20 residues. The V segment lost 0 bases and the J segment 4 bases; nucleotides outside the gene matches: 14. Germline V gene lookup returns CDR1 MGHRA and CDR2 YSYEKL. The CDR3 sequence: CASSQENRWTSGGNGYEQYF. CDR3 nucleotides: TGCGCCAGCAGCCAAGAAAATAGGTGGACTAGCGGGGGGAACGGGTACGAGCAGTACTTC.

The chain combines TRBV7-9 with TRBJ2-1; 10 positions agree with TRBD2. The CDR3 is 18 residues long. Germline trimming cut 4 bases from V and 5 bases from J; bases unmatched to any gene: 14. The germline V gene encodes CDR1 SEHNR and CDR2 FQNEAQ (reference sequence). The DNA for the CDR3 is TGTGCCAGCAGCTCCCTACTCCGTACTAGCGGGGCTCACAATGAGCAGTTCTTC. It is translated as CASSSLLRTSGAHNEQFF.

In its sample, this clonotype was seen once. This chain uses TRBV28 with TRBJ1-3, with TRBD1 matching 7 bases. Germline CDR1 MDHEN, CDR2 SYDVKM. The CDR3 covers 18 residues. Trimming at V came to 6 bases and at J to 2 bases, leaving 16 bases not matched to a gene. DNA of the CDR3: TGTGCCAGCAGGACTACAGGGGCCGTAGCTATCACTGGAAACACCATATATTTT. This translates into CASRTTGAVAITGNTIYF.

This rearrangement joins TRBV11-2 to TRBJ1-2; TRBD1 matches 9 bases. The CDR3 runs to 14 residues. The ends lost 5 bases at V and 8 bases at J; junction bases unmatched: 9. The V gene's germline CDR1 is SGHAT and CDR2 FQNNGV. The CDR3 DNA is TGTGCCAGCAGCACAACAGGGGGCTCGGAAGGCTACACCTTC. Translated, it gives CASSTTGGSEGYTF.

The chain links TRBV2 to TRBJ1-4, with 9 bases matching TRBD1. The length of the CDR3 is 14 residues. Germline V gene sequence: CDR1 SNHLY, CDR2 FYNNEI. With 6 bases clipped from V and 6 bases from J, the junction kept 5 bases outside the gene matches. In nucleotides, the CDR3 is TGTGCCAGCAGCGGACAGGGGAAAGATGAAAAACTGTTTTTT. As protein: CASSGQGKDEKLFF.

V gene TRBV27 combines with J gene TRBJ2-1; 12 nucleotides match TRBD2. CDR3 length: 15 residues. CDR1 is MNHEY, CDR2 SMNVEV, per germline (reference sequence). V lost 2 bases, J lost 7 bases, and 3 bases stayed unmatched. As DNA, the CDR3 is TGTGCCAGCAGTTTAGCTAGCGGGGGGGGGAATGAGCAGTTCTTC. Its translation: CASSLASGGGNEQFF.

The chain is built from TRBV19 and TRBJ2-1; unclear D gene. This CDR3 spans 14 amino acids. CDR1 LNHDA and CDR2 SQIVND come from the germline V gene (reference sequence). Trimming removed 2 bases from V and 5 bases from J, with 10 bases in between. CDR3 nucleotide sequence: TGTGCCAGTAGTATACCCTCCCTCGACAATGAGCAGTTCTTC. Residues: CASSIPSLDNEQFF.

The J gene is TRBJ2-5, the V gene TRBV5-4, with 10 bases fitting TRBD2. CDR1 is SGHNT, CDR2 YYREEE, per germline (reference sequence). J was trimmed by 5 bases and V by 3 bases; bases with no gene match: 10. The CDR3 runs to 16 residues. The CDR3 loop is CASSSGIAGGPETQYF. The CDR3 nucleotides are TGTGCCAGCAGCTCAGGGATAGCGGGGGGCCCGGAGACCCAGTACTTC.

The V gene is TRBV14, the J gene TRBJ2-3; D gene unclear. The CDR3 extends over 13 amino acids. V lost 4 bases to trimming and J lost 6 bases, with 11 bases between them. CDR1 and CDR2 (germline): SGHDN, FVKESK. The CDR3 region has the DNA TGTGCCAGCAGCCCCTTGAGTCCGGATACGCAGTATTTT. Residues: CASSPLSPDTQYF.

This chain links TRBV12-3 or TRBV12-4 with TRBJ1-5, with D perhaps TRBD1 (5 bases). The CDR3 runs to 15 residues. Trimming stripped 3 bases from V and 3 bases from J, with 12 bases between. CDR3 nucleotides: TGTGCCAGCAGTTTCGAGCAGGGTCTCAATCAGCCCCAGCATTTT. It translates to CASSFEQGLNQPQHF.

The genes are TRBV28 and TRBJ2-7; 9 bases agree with TRBD2. Trimming at V came to 5 bases and at J to 5 bases, leaving 13 bases not matched to a gene. Germline CDR1 is MDHEN and CDR2 is SYDVKM. The CDR3 has 16 amino acids. The CDR3 DNA reads as TGTGCCAGCAGTCTCTTCGGGCCTAGCGGGACTGACGAGCAGTACTTC. Encoded protein: CASSLFGPSGTDEQYF.

This chain connects TRBV12-3 or TRBV12-4 to TRBJ2-5; possibly TRBD2 for D (6 bases). The ends were cut back, 1 base at V and 10 bases at J, with 13 bases in the middle. The CDR3 runs 13 residues. CDR3 protein: CASSLGTNRIQYF. The CDR3 region has the DNA TGTGCCAGCAGTTTAGGGACTAATCGGATCCAGTACTTC.

V and J are TRBV4-1 and TRBJ2-7; 11 positions agree with TRBD1. Germline V gene sequence: CDR1 MGHRA, CDR2 YSYEKL. The CDR3 consists of 15 residues. J lost 6 bases, V lost 3 bases, and 7 bases had no gene match. CDR3: CASSHAGTGGFEQYF. Written as DNA, the CDR3 is TGCGCCAGCAGCCATGCCGGGACAGGGGGATTCGAGCAGTACTTC.

This chain uses TRBV6-5 with TRBJ2-1, with a tentative D call TRBD2 (6 bases). Germline CDR1 MNHEY, CDR2 SVGAGI. The CDR3 spans 13 residues. V was clipped by 2 bases and J by 7 bases, with 9 bases between them. The CDR3 loop is CASSYGRINEQFF. The CDR3 nucleotides are TGTGCCAGCAGTTACGGGAGGATAAATGAGCAGTTCTTC.

J is TRBJ2-5 and V is TRBV12-3 or TRBV12-4; D might be TRBD1 (5 bases). The V and J ends lost 2 bases and 3 bases respectively, with 16 bases between them. The CDR3 contains 16 residues. The CDR3 coding sequence is TGTGCCAGCAGTTTAAATTTTTTAGGGGTAGAAGAGACCCAGTACTTC. Residues: CASSLNFLGVEETQYF.

This chain connects TRBV5-1 to TRBJ2-1; D is unresolved. CDR3 length: 16 amino acids. Per the germline V gene, CDR1 is SGHRS and CDR2 is YFSETQ. V lost 0 bases, J lost 0 bases, and 10 bases lay in between. The CDR3 DNA sequence: TGCGCCAGCAGCTTGGGTCCAGCTAACTCCTACAATGAGCAGTTCTTC. Its protein is CASSLGPANSYNEQFF.

The rearrangement uses TRBV7-8 and TRBJ2-7; D is undetermined. The CDR3 is 14 amino acids. CDR1 is SGHVS, CDR2 FQNEAQ, per germline. The V end was cut by 5 bases, the J end by 7 bases, with 18 bases between. The CDR3 reads CASSPGGSGMEQYF. The CDR3 DNA reads TGTGCCAGCAGCCCAGGTGGCAGTGGTATGGAGCAGTACTTC.